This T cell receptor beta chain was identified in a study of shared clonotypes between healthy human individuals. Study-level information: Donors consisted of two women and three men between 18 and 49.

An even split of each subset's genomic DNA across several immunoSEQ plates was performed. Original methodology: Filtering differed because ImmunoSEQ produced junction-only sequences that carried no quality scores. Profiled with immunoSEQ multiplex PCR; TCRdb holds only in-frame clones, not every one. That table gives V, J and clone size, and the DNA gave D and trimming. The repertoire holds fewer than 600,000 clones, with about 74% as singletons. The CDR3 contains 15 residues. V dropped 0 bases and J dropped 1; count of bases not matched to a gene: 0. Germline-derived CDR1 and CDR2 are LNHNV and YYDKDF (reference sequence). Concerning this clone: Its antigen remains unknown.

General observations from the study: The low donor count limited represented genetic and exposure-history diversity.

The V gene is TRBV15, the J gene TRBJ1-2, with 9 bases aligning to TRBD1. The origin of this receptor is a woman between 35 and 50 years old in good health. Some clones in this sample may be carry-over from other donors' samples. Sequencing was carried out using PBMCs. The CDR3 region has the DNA TGTGCCACCAGCAGAGAGACAGGGGGTAACTATGGCTACACCTTC. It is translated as CATSRETGGNYGYTF.